A single sample is the source of the 25 T cell receptor beta chains below, sequenced in a study of blood T cells in healthy people across ages. Through a sample-barcoded 5' primer and a J-beta primer mix, a second PCR was run for about 6 to 12 cycles. TCRdb ran MiXCR on the 5' RACE reads and lists one entry per CDR3 protein. The sample has a few hundred thousand distinct CDR3 sequences, 25% to 30% seen once. Sequencing input: blood. Source of these receptors: a woman between 65 and 79 years old in good health.

The rearrangement links TRBV7-9 to TRBJ2-5; TRBD2 matches at 14 bases. Trimming took 3 bases from V and 7 from J; bases not matched to a gene: 7. This CDR3 is 16 amino acids long. Germline V gene sequence: CDR1 SEHNR, CDR2 FQNEAQ (reference sequence). The CDR3 DNA reads as TGTGCCAGCAGCTTCGTCCCGGGACTAGCGGGAGTGACCCAGTACTTC. It yields the protein CASSFVPGLAGVTQYF.

Comment on this clonotype: Relative to the germline gene, one junction end is altered; a read error may explain this. CDR3 sequence: CASSFAGTGDEQYF. In nucleotides, the CDR3 is TGCGCCAGCAGCTTCGCCGGGACAGGGGACGAGCAGTACTTC. J is TRBJ2-7 and V is TRBV7-3; TRBD1 agrees at 10 bases. The CDR3 runs 14 residues. CDR1 is SGHTA, CDR2 FQGTGA, per germline.

This clonotype was counted at least ten times. J is TRBJ1-5 and V is TRBV15; unclear D gene. This CDR3 comprises 14 residues. The germline V gene has CDR1 LNHNV and CDR2 YYDKDF (reference sequence). V was cut by 1 base and J by 1 base, with 5 bases left in between. The chain's CDR3 is CATSRVTSNQPQHF. The CDR3 DNA follows: TGTGCCACCAGCAGAGTGACAAGCAATCAGCCCCAGCATTTT. Full variable domain (remainder filled in from reference TRBV15 and TRBJ1-5): DAMVIQNPRYQVTQFGKPVTLSCSQTLNHNVMYWYQQKSSQAPKLLFHYYDKDFNNEADTPDNFQSRRPNTSFCFLDIRSPGLGDTAMYLCATSRVTSNQPQHFGDGTRLSIL.

This clonotype was seen just once. The CDR3 DNA sequence: TGCGCCAGCAGCTTGGTACCAGCCGGAAAACTGTTTTTT. This sequence encodes CASSLVPAGKLFF. The chain carries TRBV5-1 and TRBJ1-4; unclear D gene. CDR1 and CDR2 from the germline V gene are SGHRS and YFSETQ. The CDR3 extends over 13 amino acids. Trimming left V 0 bases short and J 10 bases short, with 10 bases between.

The chain has TRBV7-3 and TRBJ1-2; D perhaps matches TRBD1 (5 bases). The CDR3 runs 13 residues. The ends were cut back, 0 bases at V and 12 bases at J, with 14 bases in the middle. From germline, CDR1 is SGHTA and CDR2 FQGTGA. The CDR3 sequence: CASSLTGTSPDTF. The CDR3 DNA is TGTGCCAGCAGCTTAACCGGGACCTCCCCAGACACCTTC.

This clonotype showed up just a few times. V and J are TRBV9 and TRBJ2-1; no definite D call. The CDR3 is 15 residues long. The ends were cut back, 3 bases at V and 2 bases at J, with 12 bases in the middle. Germline CDR1 and CDR2: SGDLS and YYNGEE. The CDR3 reads CASSAGPYPYNEQFF. The CDR3 region has the DNA TGTGCCAGCAGCGCAGGCCCTTATCCCTACAATGAGCAGTTCTTC.

V gene TRBV5-1 combines with J gene TRBJ2-7, with D possibly TRBD1 on 6 matching bases. Germline loops: CDR1 SGHRS, CDR2 YFSETQ. Trimming removed 4 bases at V and 0 bases at J, with 11 bases between. This CDR3 is built from 14 residues. The CDR3 DNA is TGCGCCAGCAGCGCAGGGGTCTACTCCTACGAGCAGTACTTC. As protein: CASSAGVYSYEQYF.

In this sample, this clonotype turned up many times. V and J are TRBV7-8 and TRBJ2-1, with 11 bases aligning to TRBD2. The germline V gene encodes CDR1 SGHVS and CDR2 FQNEAQ. The CDR3 is 15 amino acids. Trimming cost V 1 base and J 5 bases; bases outside gene matches: 1. The CDR3 coding sequence is TGTGCCAGCAGCTTAGGGACTAGCGGGCACAATGAGCAGTTCTTC. Protein product: CASSLGTSGHNEQFF.

This chain uses TRBV7-9 with TRBJ2-5, with 13 bases that match TRBD2. The germline V gene has CDR1 SEHNR and CDR2 FQNEAQ (reference sequence). Trimming cost V 3 bases and J 11 bases; bases outside gene matches: 6. This CDR3 region has 14 residues. This CDR3 reads CASSFGTSGEFQYF. CDR3 bases: TGTGCCAGCAGCTTCGGGACTAGCGGGGAATTTCAGTACTTC.

This clonotype was seen a few times. The gene calls are TRBV20-1 and TRBJ2-7; 11 bases fit TRBD2. The assigned J gene may be wrong: the sequence end matches TRBJ2-1 better. This CDR3 contains 11 residues. Germline lookup yields CDR1 DFQATT and CDR2 SNEGSKA (reference sequence). The CDR3 loop is CSARTSGEQFF. In DNA form, the CDR3 reads TGCAGTGCCCGGACTAGCGGGGAGCAGTTCTTC.

The V gene is TRBV3-1, the J gene TRBJ2-3, with 9 bases that match TRBD2. The CDR3 covers 15 residues. CDR1 is LGHDT and CDR2 is YNNKEL in the germline V gene (reference sequence). J gave up 5 bases and V 5 bases, and 8 bases lay outside the gene matches. CDR3 DNA sequence: TGTGCCAGCAGCGACCGTCTAGCGGGGAGAGATACGCAGTATTTT. Amino acid sequence: CASSDRLAGRDTQYF.

This clonotype was seen a few times. A read error may be the cause here, since a much bigger clone is one base away. V is TRBV18 and J is TRBJ1-1; no clear D. The CDR3 contains 13 residues. The germline gives CDR1 KGHSH, CDR2 LQKENI. V was trimmed by 4 bases and J by 1 base, leaving 7 bases between them. The CDR3 DNA follows: TGTGCCAGCTCACTGGACCAGAACACTGAAGCTTTCTTT. Protein sequence: CASSLDQNTEAFF. The full variable domain, completed using reference TRBV18 and TRBJ1-1, is NAGVMQNPRHLVRRRGQEARLRCSPMKGHSHVYWYRQLPEEGLKFMVYLQKENIIDESGMPKERFSAEFPKEGPSILRIQQVVRGDSAAYFCASSLDQNTEAFFGQGTRLTVV.

This clonotype has more than one count but fewer than ten. The chain links TRBV7-9 to TRBJ2-3, with TRBD2 identical over 10 bases. Looked up from germline, CDR1 is SEHNR and CDR2 is FQNEAQ (reference sequence). This CDR3 spans 18 amino acids. V gave up 0 bases and J gave up 2 bases; unmatched junction bases: 8. CDR3 bases: TGTGCCAGCAGCTTAGCGCGTCTAGCGGGGGCCTCCACAGATACGCAGTATTTT. Its translation: CASSLARLAGASTDTQYF.

A few counts support this clonotype. The V gene is TRBV6-2 or TRBV6-3, the J gene TRBJ2-7, with TRBD1 matching 10 bases. Germline CDR1 is MNHEY and CDR2 is SVGEGT. The CDR3 covers 15 residues. With 2 bases clipped from V and 7 bases from J, the junction kept 8 bases outside the gene matches. CDR3 sequence: CASSYAGQGEEEQYF. The DNA for the CDR3 is TGTGCCAGCAGTTACGCCGGACAGGGGGAGGAGGAGCAGTACTTC.

This clonotype occurred a few times. The gene calls are TRBV12-3 or TRBV12-4 and TRBJ2-5, with 8 bases fitting TRBD2. The last part of the DNA fits TRBJ2-1 better; the J call may be wrong. The CDR3 runs 15 residues. CDR3 DNA: TGTGCCAGCAGTTTACACGGGGGGGCCCCCGATGAGCAGTTCTTC. Residues: CASSLHGGAPDEQFF.

This clonotype was counted a few times. The chain links TRBV18 to TRBJ2-7, with D perhaps matching TRBD1 (5 bases). Trimming shortened V by 1 base and J by 5 bases, and 12 bases separated the two germline ends. This CDR3 has 14 residues. The germline V gene encodes CDR1 KGHSH and CDR2 LQKENI. The CDR3 protein is CASSPLGRENEQYF. CDR3 sequence (DNA): TGTGCCAGCTCACCACTGGGGCGCGAAAACGAGCAGTACTTC.

This clonotype has a handful of counts. This sequence joins TRBV18 and TRBJ2-5, with 8 bases aligning to TRBD2. V was pared by 0 bases and J by 11 bases, with 14 bases of the junction left unmatched. Germline V gene sequence: CDR1 KGHSH, CDR2 LQKENI. The CDR3 extends over 16 amino acids. The CDR3 region has the DNA TGTGCCAGCTCACCACCGGGAGCGGGGGAGTATGTCGGGCAGTACTTC. This gives the protein CASSPPGAGEYVGQYF.

The J gene is TRBJ1-2, the V gene TRBV12-3 or TRBV12-4; 10 nucleotides agree with TRBD1. The CDR3 is 15 amino acids. J was trimmed by 4 bases and V by 5 bases; bases with no gene match: 7. The CDR3 DNA reads as TGTGCCAGCAGTCCCCTCCGGACAGGGGGCTATGGCTACACCTTC. Protein product: CASSPLRTGGYGYTF.

This clonotype was detected only a few times. The rearrangement uses TRBV5-1 and TRBJ2-5; the D is unclear. The CDR3 contains 13 residues. V gave up 4 bases and J gave up 1 base, with 8 bases separating them. Germline loops: CDR1 SGHRS, CDR2 YFSETQ. CDR3 in amino acids: CASSEQVQETQYF. DNA of the CDR3: TGCGCCAGCAGCGAGCAGGTCCAAGAGACCCAGTACTTC.

The chain links TRBV6-6 to TRBJ2-5; TRBD2 agrees at 7 bases. Losses at the gene ends were 6 bases for V and 4 bases for J; bases not matched to a gene: 8. Looked up from germline, CDR1 is MNHNY and CDR2 is SVGAGI (reference sequence). The CDR3 extends over 14 amino acids. The CDR3 spells CASSPNGGVETQYF. CDR3 sequence (DNA): TGTGCCAGCAGCCCTAATGGGGGGGTAGAGACCCAGTACTTC.

This clonotype has just a few counts. Written as DNA, the CDR3 is TGTGCCAGCAGCAGAGGGGGAAGGACGGAAAACATTCAGTACTTC. Encoded protein: CASSRGGRTENIQYF. The chain links TRBV11-3 to TRBJ2-4; D might be TRBD1 (6 bases). V dropped 5 bases and J dropped 5 bases, with 16 bases sitting between them. Germline CDR1 reads SGHNT; CDR2 reads YENEEA. The CDR3 runs to 15 residues. Using reference TRBV11-3 and TRBJ2-4 for the parts outside the CDR3, the full variable domain is EAGVVQSPRYKIIEKKQPVAFWCNPISGHNTLYWYLQNLGQGPELLIRYENEEAVDDSQLPKDRFSAERLKGVDSTLKIQPAELGDSAVYLCASSRGGRTENIQYFGAGTRLSVL.

There are a few counts of this clonotype. The chain is built from TRBV9 and TRBJ1-1; tentative D call: TRBD1 (5 bases). Germline lookup yields CDR1 SGDLS and CDR2 YYNGEE. V shed 2 bases and J shed 10 bases, with 15 bases lying between them. This CDR3 contains 13 residues. CDR3 protein: CASSVQTDGAAFF. The CDR3 DNA reads TGTGCCAGCAGCGTTCAAACAGACGGGGCAGCTTTCTTT.

Note on this clonotype: One junction end does not reproduce the germline sequence, and a read error may be involved. The rearrangement joins TRBV7-2 to TRBJ1-2; D gene ambiguous. CDR1 is SGHTA, CDR2 FQGNSA, per germline. CDR3 length: 13 amino acids. The CDR3 reads CACSLKTVYGYTF. The DNA of the CDR3 is TGTGCCTGCAGCTTAAAAACGGTCTATGGCTACACCTTC.

In this sample, this clonotype turned up a few times. V gene TRBV29-1 combines with J gene TRBJ2-1; TRBD1 or TRBD2 may be the D gene (5 bases each). Trimming stripped 0 bases from V and 2 bases from J, with 11 bases between. Germline assignment: CDR1 SQVTM and CDR2 ANQGSEA. This CDR3 comprises 15 residues. The CDR3 nucleotides are TGCAGCGTTGAAGACCGAGGGGTTGCCTACAATGAGCAGTTCTTC. Protein: CSVEDRGVAYNEQFF.

The table lists this clonotype with a few counts. This sequence joins TRBV4-2 and TRBJ2-3, with TRBD2 matching over 14 bases. CDR3 size: 19 residues. The junction had 9 bases not matched to a gene; V was cut back by 3 bases and J by 1 base. CDR1 and CDR2 from the germline V gene are LGHNA and YNFKEQ. CDR3 amino acids: CASSHTGTSGGSGTDTQYF. CDR3 bases: TGTGCCAGCAGCCACACTGGGACTAGCGGGGGATCCGGCACAGATACGCAGTATTTT.